This T cell receptor beta chain was sequenced during a study of cytomegalovirus exposure and HLA in healthy donors. General study findings and limits: Under in vitro conditions, a few CMV-associated chains were confirmed as specific for CMV antigens.

There are 15 residues in the CDR3. V lost 2 bases and J 3 bases, leaving 14 bases between the germline ends. Germline values: CDR1 MNHEY, CDR2 SMNVEV (reference sequence). For this clone: Its specificity is unknown.

Libraries were prepared by immunoSEQ multiplex PCR; TCRdb keeps only in-frame clonotypes and omits some of them. This table has approximately 190,000 clones, around 80% appearing once. The sequenced sample was PBMCs. This sequence was found in a woman under 40 in good health and CMV-seropositive. The chain is built from TRBV27 and TRBJ2-7, with D perhaps matching TRBD2 (5 bases). The CDR3 reads CASSLTRAEYYEQYF. CDR3 DNA: TGTGCCAGCAGTTTAACGCGGGCGGAATACTACGAGCAGTACTTC.